This TCR beta chain emerged from a study of metastatic and nonmetastatic thyroid tumors. Study in general: Repertoires from malignant and benign thyroid patients were compared across blood and tumor or nodule tissue.

Per the original data handling: A classifier for distant metastasis in papillary thyroid cancer was constructed using CDR3 differences observed across clinicopathological groups. TCRdb recomputed clones from the PCR reads via MiXCR. TCRdb's processing, not the study's, gives the V and J calls here. The sample shows under 40,000 clones, about 15% of them seen only once. Study-wide findings and caveats: Benign nodules were reported to have significantly lower TCR beta diversity than malignant thyroid tumors, in blood and tumor.

Each patient came to thyroid surgery without any prior treatment (of any kind). This clone was seen ten or more times. Its antigen is not identified. The same CDR3 also results from other DNA sequences found in this sample. J was trimmed by 2 bases and V by 6 bases; bases with no gene match: 1. Germline loops: CDR1 SNHLY, CDR2 FYNNEI. The CDR3 extends over 14 amino acids. Sequencing used blood. The receptor comes from a female donor with papillary thyroid cancer or a benign thyroid nodule (not recorded which). Some clones in this sample may be carry-over from other donors' samples. The chain recombines TRBV2 with TRBJ2-2; 9 bases fit TRBD2. Here the CDR3 DNA reads TGTGCCAGCAGAGGGACTAGCAACACCGGGGAGCTGTTTTTT. Translated: CASRGTSNTGELFF.